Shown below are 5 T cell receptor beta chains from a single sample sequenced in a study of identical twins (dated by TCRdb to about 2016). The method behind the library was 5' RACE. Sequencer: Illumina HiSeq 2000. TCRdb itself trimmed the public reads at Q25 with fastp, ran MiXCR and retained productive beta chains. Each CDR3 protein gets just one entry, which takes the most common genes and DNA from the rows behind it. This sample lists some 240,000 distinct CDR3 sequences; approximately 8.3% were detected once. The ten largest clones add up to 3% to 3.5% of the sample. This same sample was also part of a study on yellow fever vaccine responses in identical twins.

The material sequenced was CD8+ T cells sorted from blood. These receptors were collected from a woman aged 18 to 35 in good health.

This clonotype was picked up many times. As DNA, the CDR3 is TGTGCCAGCACCTTGTACCTATCCTCCTACGAGCAGTACTTC. This encodes CASTLYLSSYEQYF. The chain couples TRBV7-2 to TRBJ2-7; D not certain. Deletions cut 7 bases from V and 0 bases from J, with 13 bases between. CDR1 SGHTA and CDR2 FQGNSA come from the germline V gene. The CDR3 has 14 amino acids.

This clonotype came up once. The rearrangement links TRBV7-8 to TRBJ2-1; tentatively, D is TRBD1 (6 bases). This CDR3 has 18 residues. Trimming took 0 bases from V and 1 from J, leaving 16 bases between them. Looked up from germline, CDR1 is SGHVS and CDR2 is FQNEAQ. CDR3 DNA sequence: TGTGCCAGCAGCTTAGCCTTACCAGGGGAACTTTCCTACAATGAGCAGTTCTTC. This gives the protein CASSLALPGELSYNEQFF. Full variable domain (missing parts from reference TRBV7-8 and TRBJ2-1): GAGVSQSPRYKVAKRGQDVALRCDPISGHVSLFWYQQALGQGPEFLTYFQNEAQLDKSGLPSDRFFAERPEGSVSTLKIQRTQQEDSAVYLCASSLALPGELSYNEQFFGPGTRLTVL.

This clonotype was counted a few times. The CDR3 loop is CSARTRGLAGGSLKETQYF. The CDR3 DNA reads TGCAGTGCTAGAACCCGCGGACTAGCGGGAGGCTCCTTGAAAGAGACCCAGTACTTC. The V and J genes are TRBV20-1 and TRBJ2-5, with 14 positions matching TRBD2. CDR1 is DFQATT and CDR2 is SNEGSKA in the germline V gene (reference sequence). This CDR3 comprises 19 residues. V shed 2 bases and J 3 bases; nucleotides not matched to a gene: 14.

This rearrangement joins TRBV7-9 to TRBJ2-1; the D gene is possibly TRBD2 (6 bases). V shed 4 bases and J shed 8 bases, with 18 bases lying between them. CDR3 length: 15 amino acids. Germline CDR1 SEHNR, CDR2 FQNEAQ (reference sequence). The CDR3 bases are TGTGCCAGCAGCTCTGCGGGACCGGGGGTCGATGAGCAGTTCTTC. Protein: CASSSAGPGVDEQFF. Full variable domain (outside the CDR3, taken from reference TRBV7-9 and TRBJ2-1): DTGVSQNPRHKITKRGQNVTFRCDPISEHNRLYWYRQTLGQGPEFLTYFQNEAQLEKSRLLSDRFSAERPKGSFSTLEIQRTEQGDSAMYLCASSSAGPGVDEQFFGPGTRLTVL.

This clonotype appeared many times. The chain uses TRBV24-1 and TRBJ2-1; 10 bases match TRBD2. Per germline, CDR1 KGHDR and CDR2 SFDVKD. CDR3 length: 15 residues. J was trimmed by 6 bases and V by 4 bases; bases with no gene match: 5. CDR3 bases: TGTGCCACCAGTGAAAATGGACTAGCGGCCAATGAGCAGTTCTTC. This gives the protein CATSENGLAANEQFF.